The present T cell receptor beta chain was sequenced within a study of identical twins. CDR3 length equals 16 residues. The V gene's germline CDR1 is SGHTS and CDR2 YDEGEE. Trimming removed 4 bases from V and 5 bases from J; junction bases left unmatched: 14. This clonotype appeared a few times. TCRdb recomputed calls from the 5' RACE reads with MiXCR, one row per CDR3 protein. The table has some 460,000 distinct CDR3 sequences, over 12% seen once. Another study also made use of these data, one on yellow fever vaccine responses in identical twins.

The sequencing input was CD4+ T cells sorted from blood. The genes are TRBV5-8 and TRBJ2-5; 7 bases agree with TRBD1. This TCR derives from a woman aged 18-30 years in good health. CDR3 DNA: TGTGCCAGCAGCCACAACAGGGGAGTTTTCGGGGAGACCCAGTACTTC. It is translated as CASSHNRGVFGETQYF.